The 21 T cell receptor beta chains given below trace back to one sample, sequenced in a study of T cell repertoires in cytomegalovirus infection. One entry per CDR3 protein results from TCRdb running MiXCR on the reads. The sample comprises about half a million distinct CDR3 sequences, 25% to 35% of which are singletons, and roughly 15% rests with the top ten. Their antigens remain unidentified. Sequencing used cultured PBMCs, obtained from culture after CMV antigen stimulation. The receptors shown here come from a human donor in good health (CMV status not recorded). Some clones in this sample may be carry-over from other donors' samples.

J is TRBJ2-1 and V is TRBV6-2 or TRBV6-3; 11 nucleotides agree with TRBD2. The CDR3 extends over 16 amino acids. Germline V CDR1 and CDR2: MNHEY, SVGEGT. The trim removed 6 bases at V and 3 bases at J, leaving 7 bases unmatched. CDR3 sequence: CASSQTSGRVYNEQFF. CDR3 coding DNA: TGTGCCAGCAGCCAAACTAGCGGGAGAGTCTACAATGAGCAGTTCTTC.

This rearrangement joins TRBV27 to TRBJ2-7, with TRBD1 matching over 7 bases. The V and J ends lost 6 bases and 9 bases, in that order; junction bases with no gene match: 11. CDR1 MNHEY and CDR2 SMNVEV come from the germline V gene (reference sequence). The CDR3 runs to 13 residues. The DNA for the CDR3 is TGTGCCAGCAGACGTGACAGGGATTCGCGGCAGTACTTC. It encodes CASRRDRDSRQYF.

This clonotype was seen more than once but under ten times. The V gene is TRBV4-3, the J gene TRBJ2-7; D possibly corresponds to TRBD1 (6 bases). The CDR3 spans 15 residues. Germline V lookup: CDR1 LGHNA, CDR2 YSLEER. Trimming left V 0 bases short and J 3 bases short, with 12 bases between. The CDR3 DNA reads TGCGCCAGCAGCCAAGAGGCACAGGGACACTACGAGCAGTACTTC. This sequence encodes CASSQEAQGHYEQYF.

The CDR3 region is CASSFGTSGKETQYF. The CDR3 nucleotides read TGTGCCAGCAGTTTTGGGACTAGCGGGAAAGAGACCCAGTACTTC. This rearrangement joins TRBV27 to TRBJ2-5; 13 bases are a match to TRBD2. The ends lost 3 bases at V and 3 bases at J; junction bases unmatched: 1. The CDR3 spans 15 residues. Germline V gene sequence: CDR1 MNHEY, CDR2 SMNVEV (reference sequence).

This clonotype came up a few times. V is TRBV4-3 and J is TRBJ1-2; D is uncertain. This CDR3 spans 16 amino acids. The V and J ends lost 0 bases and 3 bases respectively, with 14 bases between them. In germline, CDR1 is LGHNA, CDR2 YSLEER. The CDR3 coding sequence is TGCGCCAGCAGCCAAGATTTTGGTAACTACTACTATGGCTACACCTTC. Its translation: CASSQDFGNYYYGYTF.

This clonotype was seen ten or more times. This chain's CDR3 is CASSQRTGRGGSGANVLTF. DNA for the CDR3: TGTGCCAGCAGCCAACGGACGGGTAGAGGGGGCTCTGGGGCCAACGTCCTGACTTTC. The gene calls are TRBV7-2 and TRBJ2-6; D perhaps matches TRBD1 (6 bases). CDR3 size: 19 residues. Per germline, CDR1 SGHTA and CDR2 FQGNSA. With 5 bases removed from V and 0 bases from J, the gap between germline ends came to 20 bases.

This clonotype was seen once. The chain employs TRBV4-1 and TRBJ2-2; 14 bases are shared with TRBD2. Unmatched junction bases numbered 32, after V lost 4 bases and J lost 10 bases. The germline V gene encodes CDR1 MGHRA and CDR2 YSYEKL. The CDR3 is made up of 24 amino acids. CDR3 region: CASSPFWSRESPGTSGRSLVELFF. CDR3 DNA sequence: TGCGCCAGCAGCCCTTTCTGGAGCAGGGAGAGCCCCGGGACTAGCGGGAGAAGTCTCGTGGAGCTGTTTTTT.

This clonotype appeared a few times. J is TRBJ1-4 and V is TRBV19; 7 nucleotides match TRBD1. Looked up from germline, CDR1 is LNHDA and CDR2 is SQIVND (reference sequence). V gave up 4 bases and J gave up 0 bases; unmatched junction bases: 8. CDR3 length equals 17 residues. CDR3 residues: CASSTHEGAATNEKLFF. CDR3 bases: TGTGCCAGTAGTACCCACGAGGGGGCTGCAACTAATGAAAAACTGTTTTTT.

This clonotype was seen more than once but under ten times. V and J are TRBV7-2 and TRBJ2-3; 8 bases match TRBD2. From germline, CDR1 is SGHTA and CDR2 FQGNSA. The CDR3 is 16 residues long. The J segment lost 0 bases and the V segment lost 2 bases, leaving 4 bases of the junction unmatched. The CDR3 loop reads CASSLTSGFSTDTQYF. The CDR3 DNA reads TGTGCCAGCAGCTTAACTAGCGGTTTTAGCACAGATACGCAGTATTTT.

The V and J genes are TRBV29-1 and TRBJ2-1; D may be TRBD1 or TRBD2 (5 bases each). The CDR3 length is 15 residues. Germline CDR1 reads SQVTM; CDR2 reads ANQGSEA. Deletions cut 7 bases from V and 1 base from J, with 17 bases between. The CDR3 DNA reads TGCAGCGGCCCGATGGATGGGGGATCCTACAATGAGCAGTTCTTC. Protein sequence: CSGPMDGGSYNEQFF.

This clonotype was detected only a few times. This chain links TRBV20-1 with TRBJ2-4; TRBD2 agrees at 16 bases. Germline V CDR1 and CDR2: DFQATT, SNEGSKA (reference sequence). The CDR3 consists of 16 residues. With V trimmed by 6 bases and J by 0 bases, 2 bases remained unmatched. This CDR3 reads CSAGTSGRGAKNIQYF. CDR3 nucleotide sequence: TGCAGTGCCGGGACTAGCGGGAGGGGAGCCAAAAACATTCAGTACTTC.

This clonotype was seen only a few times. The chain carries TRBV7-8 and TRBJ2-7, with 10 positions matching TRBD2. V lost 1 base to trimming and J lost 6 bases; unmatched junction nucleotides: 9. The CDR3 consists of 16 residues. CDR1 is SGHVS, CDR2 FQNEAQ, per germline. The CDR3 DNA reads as TGTGCCAGCAGCTTAGTTGGGCTAGCGGGAGACGGCGAGCAGTACGTC. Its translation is CASSLVGLAGDGEQYV.

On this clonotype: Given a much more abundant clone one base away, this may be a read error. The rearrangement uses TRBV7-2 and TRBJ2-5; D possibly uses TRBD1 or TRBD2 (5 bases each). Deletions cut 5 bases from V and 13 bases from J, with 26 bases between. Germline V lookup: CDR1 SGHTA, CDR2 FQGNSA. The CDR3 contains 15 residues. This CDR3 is CASSPPRGSTKFWYF. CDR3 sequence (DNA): TGTGCCAGCAGCCCCCCCCGGGGCAGTACTAAGTTTTGGTACTTC.

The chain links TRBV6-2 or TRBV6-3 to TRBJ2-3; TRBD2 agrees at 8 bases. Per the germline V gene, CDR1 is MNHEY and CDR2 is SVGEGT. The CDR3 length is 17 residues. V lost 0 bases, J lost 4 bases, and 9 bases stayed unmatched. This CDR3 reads CASSYSTRGLGADTQYF. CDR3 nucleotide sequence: TGTGCCAGCAGTTACTCGACCAGGGGACTAGGAGCAGATACGCAGTATTTT.

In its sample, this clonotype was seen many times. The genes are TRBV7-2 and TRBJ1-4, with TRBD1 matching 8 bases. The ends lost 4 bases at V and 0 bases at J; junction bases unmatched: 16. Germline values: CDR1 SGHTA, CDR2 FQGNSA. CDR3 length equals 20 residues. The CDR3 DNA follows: TGTGCCAGCAGCTCCATTGTTGGGACAGGACACCTTTCAACTAATGAAAAACTGTTTTTT. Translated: CASSSIVGTGHLSTNEKLFF.

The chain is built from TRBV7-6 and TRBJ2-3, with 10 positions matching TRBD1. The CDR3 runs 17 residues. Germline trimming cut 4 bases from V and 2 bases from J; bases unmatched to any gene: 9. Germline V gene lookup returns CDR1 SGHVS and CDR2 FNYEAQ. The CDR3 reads CASSSPTTGGVTDTQYF. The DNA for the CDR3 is TGTGCCAGCAGCTCCCCAACGACAGGGGGCGTCACAGATACGCAGTATTTT.

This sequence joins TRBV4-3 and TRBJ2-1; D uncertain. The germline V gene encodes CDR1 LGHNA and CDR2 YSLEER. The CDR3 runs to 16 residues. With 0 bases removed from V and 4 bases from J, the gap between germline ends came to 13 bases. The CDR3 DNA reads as TGCGCCAGCAGCCAAGATCCGGAGCCCCGTTACAATGAGCAGTTCTTC. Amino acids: CASSQDPEPRYNEQFF.

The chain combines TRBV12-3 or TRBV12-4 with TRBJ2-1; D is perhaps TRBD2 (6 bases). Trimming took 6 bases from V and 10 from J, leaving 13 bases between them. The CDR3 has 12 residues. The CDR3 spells CASSRASAEQFF. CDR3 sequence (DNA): TGTGCCAGCAGCCGGGCTAGCGCCGAGCAGTTCTTC.

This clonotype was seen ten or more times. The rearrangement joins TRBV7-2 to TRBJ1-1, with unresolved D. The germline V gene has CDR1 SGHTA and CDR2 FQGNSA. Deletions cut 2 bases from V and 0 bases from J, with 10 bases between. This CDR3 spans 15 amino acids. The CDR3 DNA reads TGTGCCAGCAGCTTAACAGTAAGGCTGAACACTGAAGCTTTCTTT. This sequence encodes CASSLTVRLNTEAFF.

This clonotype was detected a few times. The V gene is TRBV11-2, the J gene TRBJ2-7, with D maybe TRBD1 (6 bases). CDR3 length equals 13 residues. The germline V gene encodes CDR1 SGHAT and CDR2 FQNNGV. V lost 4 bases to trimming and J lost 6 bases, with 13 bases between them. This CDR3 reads CASSSTGSFEQYV. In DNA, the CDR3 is TGTGCCAGCAGCTCAACAGGGTCATTCGAGCAGTACGTC.

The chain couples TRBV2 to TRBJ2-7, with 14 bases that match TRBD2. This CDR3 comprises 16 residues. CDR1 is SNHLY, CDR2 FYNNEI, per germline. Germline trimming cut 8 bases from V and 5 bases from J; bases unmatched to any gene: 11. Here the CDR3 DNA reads TGTGCCAGCCGACGACTAGCGGGAGGGCCGCGCGACGAGCAGTACTTC. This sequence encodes CASRRLAGGPRDEQYF.